The sequence of this TCR beta chain was determined in a study of blood T cell repertoires in COVID-19. Across the study: The origin of the acute and convalescent COVID-19 samples was the United States, Italy and Spain. T cells, B-cell-depleted T cells, or PBMCs supplied cDNA or gDNA.

Original processing methods: Amplification with reference gene primers provided the estimates of nucleated cell counts. The repertoire was sequenced with immunoSEQ multiplex PCR; TCRdb's copy has only in-frame clones and lacks some. From that table come the V and J calls and clone size; the DNA was used to work out D and trimming. Of about 100,000 clones in the sample, roughly 87% were seen once. J was trimmed by 2 bases and V by 6 bases; bases with no gene match: 8. CDR3 length: 15 residues. CDR1 SGDLS and CDR2 YYNGEE come from the germline V gene. A few counts support this clone. This TCR was recovered from a man between 25 and 39 years old in a cohort sampled during active COVID-19. This chain uses TRBV9 with TRBJ1-5, with 7 bases fitting TRBD1. The material sequenced was peripheral blood. The CDR3: CASNPTGDGNQPQHF. CDR3 nucleotide sequence: TGTGCCAGCAACCCAACAGGGGACGGCAATCAGCCCCAGCATTTT. Using reference TRBV9 and TRBJ1-5 for the parts outside the CDR3, the full variable domain is DSGVTQTPKHLITATGQRVTLRCSPRSGDLSVYWYQQSLDQGLQFLIQYYNGEERAKGNILERFSAQQFPDLHSELNLSSLELGDSALYFCASNPTGDGNQPQHFGDGTRLSIL.